This T cell receptor (beta chain) appears in the sequencing data of a study of identical twins (dated by TCRdb to between 2015 and 2016). Regarding the research as a whole: To test whether fetal clonotypes persist, this study deep-sequenced TCR alpha and beta repertoires from monozygotic twins, from unrelated adults of various ages, and from cord blood. To rule out contamination, the twin experiments were replicated at different times with different library preparation protocols.

The table lists this clonotype with many counts. This clone's antigen is unknown. Base qualities are not provided; no much larger clone lies one nucleotide away. Only healthy Caucasian donors were included. Three pairs of female monozygotic twins, all aged about 18 to 29 years, made up the twin cohort. CD4+ and CD8+ T cell populations were isolated with positive isolation kits from Invitrogen. Library preparation employed 5' RACE. The reads were generated on an Illumina HiSeq 2000. Template switching introduced a universal primer binding site; the final cDNA contained a unique molecular identifier, enabling accurate counting of TCR cDNA molecules. Specific primers in the conserved constant-segment region were used to synthesize first-strand cDNA for TCR alpha and beta chains. To control for contamination, every cDNA library carried two barcodes: a SMART-Mk sample barcode plus Illumina barcodes. TruSeq adapter sequences and Illumina sample barcodes were added in two successive PCR steps. The Illumina HiSeq platform was used with custom primers to sequence TCR alpha and beta cDNA libraries. Per the original workflow: Unique molecular identifiers were extracted from raw reads with MiGEC, and CDR3 positions were determined with MiXCR. Recombination models were inferred per individual with the repgenHMM and IGoR tools using an EM algorithm. The analysis of shared clonotypes was done with the tcR package in R, with sharing normalized by the product of cloneset sizes. Out-of-frame nonproductive sequences were analyzed to study raw recombination free of thymic and clonal selection effects. TCRdb cleaned the public reads at Q25 with fastp, built clones with MiXCR and kept in-frame beta chains. Rows with one shared CDR3 protein collapse into an entry with the most common genes and DNA. TCRdb assigned the V and J calls; the authors' analysis was not used. The table for this sample lists just over 450,000 distinct CDR3 sequences; approximately 15% of them were counted only once. About 0.54% of the sample is held by the ten biggest clonotypes.

As encoded in the germline V gene, CDR1 is LGHNA while CDR2 is YSLEER. Including the terminal cysteine and phenylalanine, the CDR3 comprises 17 residues. Just the 51-base CDR3 DNA is kept, in frame starting at base 1. V is trimmed back by 4 bases and J by 1 base, and the junction contains 10 bases that no gene match accounts for. Broader findings and caveats from the paper: Abundant cord blood beta clonotypes had fewer insertions, young adult naive repertoires showed a similar but weaker trend, and memory repertoires showed no such trend. Invariant T cells such as MAIT and iNKT could partly confound zero-insertion analyses, though diverse VJ usage argued against this for most clonotypes. The excess sharing between twins in beta out-of-frame sequences was weaker because fewer shared sequences reduced the signal-to-noise ratio. In monozygotic twins, recombination models systematically underestimated out-of-frame TCR alpha sharing, but the models matched the sharing seen between unrelated individuals. Compared with coincidental sharing between unrelated individuals, out-of-frame TCR alpha sequences shared between twins showed an excess of sequences with low generation probability. Because the same donors could not be followed over many years, the conclusions relied on cross-sectional statistical analysis.

These same data were also listed under a study on yellow fever vaccine responses in identical twins. As the second publication notes: According to the authors, the vaccine-induced T cell response in identical twins seemed to be partly convergent and partly specific to each individual. Focusing on identical twins, the study followed the T cell clones that responded to the vaccine, and did so with precision.

The chain uses TRBV4-3 and TRBJ2-3, with 8 bases aligning to TRBD2. This clonotype originated in a woman aged 18 to 35 in good health. The sample taken for sequencing was CD4+ T cells sorted from blood. The DNA is TGCGCCAGCAGCCCAGAGATCGCGCGGGAGGGCACAGATACGCAGTATTTT. It translates as CASSPEIAREGTDTQYF.